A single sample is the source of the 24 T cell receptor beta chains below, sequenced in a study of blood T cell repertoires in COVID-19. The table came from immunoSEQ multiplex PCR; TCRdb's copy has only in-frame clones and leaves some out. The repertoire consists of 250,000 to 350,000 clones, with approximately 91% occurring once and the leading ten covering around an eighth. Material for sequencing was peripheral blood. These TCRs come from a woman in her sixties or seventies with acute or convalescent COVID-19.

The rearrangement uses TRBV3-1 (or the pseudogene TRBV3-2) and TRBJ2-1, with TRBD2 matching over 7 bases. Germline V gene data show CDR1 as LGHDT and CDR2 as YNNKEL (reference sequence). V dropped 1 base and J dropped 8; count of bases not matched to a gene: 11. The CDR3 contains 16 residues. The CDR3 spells CASSQGLAGRNDEQFF. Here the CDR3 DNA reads TGTGCCAGCAGCCAAGGTCTCGCCGGGAGGAATGATGAGCAGTTCTTC.

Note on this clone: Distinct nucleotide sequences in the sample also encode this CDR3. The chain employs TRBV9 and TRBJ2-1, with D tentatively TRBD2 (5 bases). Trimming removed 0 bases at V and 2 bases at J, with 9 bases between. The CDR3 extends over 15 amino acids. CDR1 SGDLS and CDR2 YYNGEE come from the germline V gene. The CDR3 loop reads CASSVEGGAYNEQFF. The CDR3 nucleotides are TGTGCCAGCAGCGTAGAAGGAGGAGCCTACAATGAGCAGTTCTTC.

CDR3 DNA sequence: TGCGCCAGCAGTCAGACAGGTTACTCACCCCTCCACTTT. Translated: CASSQTGYSPLHF. V gene TRBV5-1 combines with J gene TRBJ1-6; D perhaps matches TRBD1 (6 bases). This CDR3 spans 13 amino acids. Germline lookup yields CDR1 SGHRS and CDR2 YFSETQ. V was cut by 5 bases and J by 10 bases, with 13 bases left in between.

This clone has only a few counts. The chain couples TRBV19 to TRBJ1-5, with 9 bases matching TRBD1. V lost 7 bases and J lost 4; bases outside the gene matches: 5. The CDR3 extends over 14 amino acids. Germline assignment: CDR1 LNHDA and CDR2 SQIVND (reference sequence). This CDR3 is CASNGDRVNQPQHF. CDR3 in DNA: TGTGCCAGTAATGGGGACAGGGTAAATCAGCCCCAGCATTTT.

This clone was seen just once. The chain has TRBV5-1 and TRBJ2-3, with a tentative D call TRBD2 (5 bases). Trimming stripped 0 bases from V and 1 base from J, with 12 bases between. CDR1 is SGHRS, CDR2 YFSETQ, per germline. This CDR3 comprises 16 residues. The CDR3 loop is CASSLARAAGTDTQYF. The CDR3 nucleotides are TGCGCCAGCAGCTTGGCCCGGGCAGCGGGCACAGATACGCAGTATTTT. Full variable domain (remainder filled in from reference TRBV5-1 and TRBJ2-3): KAGVTQTPRYLIKTRGQQVTLSCSPISGHRSVSWYQQTPGQGLQFLFEYFSETQRNKGNFPGRFSGRQFSNSRSEMNVSTLELGDSALYLCASSLARAAGTDTQYFGPGTRLTVL.

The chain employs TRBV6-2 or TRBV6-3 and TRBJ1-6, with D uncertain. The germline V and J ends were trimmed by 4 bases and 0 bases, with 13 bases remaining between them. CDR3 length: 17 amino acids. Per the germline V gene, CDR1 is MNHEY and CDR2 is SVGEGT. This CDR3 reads CASSSTRSSSYNSPLHF. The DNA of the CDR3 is TGTGCCAGCAGTTCAACACGATCCAGCTCCTATAATTCACCCCTCCACTTT.

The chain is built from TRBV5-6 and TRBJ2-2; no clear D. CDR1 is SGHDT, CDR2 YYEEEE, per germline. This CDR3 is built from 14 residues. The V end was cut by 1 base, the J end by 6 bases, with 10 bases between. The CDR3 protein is CASSLYYMAGELFF. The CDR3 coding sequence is TGTGCCAGCAGCTTGTACTACATGGCCGGGGAGCTGTTTTTT.

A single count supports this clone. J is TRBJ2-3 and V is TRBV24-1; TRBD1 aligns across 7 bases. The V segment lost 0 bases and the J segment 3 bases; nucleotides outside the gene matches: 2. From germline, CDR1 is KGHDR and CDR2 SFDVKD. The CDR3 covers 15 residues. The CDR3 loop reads CATSDLRTGTDTQYF. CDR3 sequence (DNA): TGTGCCACCAGTGATTTGAGGACAGGAACAGATACGCAGTATTTT.

CDR3 sequence reads: CASSLRRISGGVTAQFF. Here the CDR3 DNA reads TGTGCCAGCAGCTTGAGGAGGATTAGCGGGGGGGTGACCGCTCAGTTCTTC. V and J are TRBV5-8 and TRBJ2-1; TRBD2 matches at 11 bases. The J segment lost 13 bases and the V segment lost 1 base, leaving 16 bases of the junction unmatched. Germline V gene lookup returns CDR1 SGHTS and CDR2 YDEGEE. CDR3 size: 17 residues.

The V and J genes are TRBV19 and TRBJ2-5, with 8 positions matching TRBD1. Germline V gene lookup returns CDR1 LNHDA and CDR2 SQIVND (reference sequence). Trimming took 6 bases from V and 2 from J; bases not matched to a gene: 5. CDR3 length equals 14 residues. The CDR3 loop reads CASRRRTGQETQYF. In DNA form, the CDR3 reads TGTGCCAGTAGACGCCGGACAGGGCAAGAGACCCAGTACTTC.

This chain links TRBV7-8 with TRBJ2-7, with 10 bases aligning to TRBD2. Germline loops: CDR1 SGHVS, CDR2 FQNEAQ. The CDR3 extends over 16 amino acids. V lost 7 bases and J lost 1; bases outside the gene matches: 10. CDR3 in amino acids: CASTTRPGLASYEQYF. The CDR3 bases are TGTGCCAGCACCACGCGGCCGGGACTAGCGTCCTACGAGCAGTACTTC.

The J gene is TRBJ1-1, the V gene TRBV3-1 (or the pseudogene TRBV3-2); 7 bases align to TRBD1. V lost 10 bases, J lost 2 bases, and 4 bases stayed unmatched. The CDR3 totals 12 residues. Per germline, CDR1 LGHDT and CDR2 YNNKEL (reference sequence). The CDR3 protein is CATGTANTEAFF. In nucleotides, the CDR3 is TGTGCCACGGGGACAGCCAACACTGAAGCTTTCTTT.

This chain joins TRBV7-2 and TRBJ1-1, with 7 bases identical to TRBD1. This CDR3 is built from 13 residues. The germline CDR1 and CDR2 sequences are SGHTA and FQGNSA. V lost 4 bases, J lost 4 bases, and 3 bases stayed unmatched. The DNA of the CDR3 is TGTGCCAGCAGCTGGCAGGGGGGCACTGAAGCTTTCTTT. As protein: CASSWQGGTEAFF.

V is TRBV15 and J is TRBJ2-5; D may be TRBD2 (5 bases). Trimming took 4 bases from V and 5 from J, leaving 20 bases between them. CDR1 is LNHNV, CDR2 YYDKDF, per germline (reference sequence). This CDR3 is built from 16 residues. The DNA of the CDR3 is TGTGCCACCAGCACACCCCAGAGTAGGCAGCGGGAGACCCAGTACTTC. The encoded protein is CATSTPQSRQRETQYF.

The CDR3 loop is CASSSDRGLTQYF. The CDR3, as DNA: TGCGCCAGCAGCTCGGACAGGGGATTGACCCAGTACTTC. The J gene is TRBJ2-5, the V gene TRBV5-1; 9 positions match TRBD1. CDR3 length: 13 residues. Looked up from germline, CDR1 is SGHRS and CDR2 is YFSETQ. V dropped 3 bases and J dropped 7; count of bases not matched to a gene: 4. Based on the CDR3 plus reference TRBV5-1 and TRBJ2-5, the full variable domain is KAGVTQTPRYLIKTRGQQVTLSCSPISGHRSVSWYQQTPGQGLQFLFEYFSETQRNKGNFPGRFSGRQFSNSRSEMNVSTLELGDSALYLCASSSDRGLTQYFGPGTRLLVL.

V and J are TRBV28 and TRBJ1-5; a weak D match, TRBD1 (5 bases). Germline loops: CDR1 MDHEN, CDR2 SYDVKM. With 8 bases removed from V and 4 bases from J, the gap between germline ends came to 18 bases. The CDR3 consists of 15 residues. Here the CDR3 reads CASGLWTEGNQPQHF. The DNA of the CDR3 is TGTGCCAGCGGACTGTGGACGGAGGGGAATCAGCCCCAGCATTTT.

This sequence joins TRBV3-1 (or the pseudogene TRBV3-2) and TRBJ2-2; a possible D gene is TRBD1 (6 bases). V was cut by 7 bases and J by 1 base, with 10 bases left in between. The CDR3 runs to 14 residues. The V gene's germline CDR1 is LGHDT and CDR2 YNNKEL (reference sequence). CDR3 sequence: CASTSGQNTGELFF. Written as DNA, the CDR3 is TGTGCCAGCACCTCGGGACAGAACACCGGGGAGCTGTTTTTT.

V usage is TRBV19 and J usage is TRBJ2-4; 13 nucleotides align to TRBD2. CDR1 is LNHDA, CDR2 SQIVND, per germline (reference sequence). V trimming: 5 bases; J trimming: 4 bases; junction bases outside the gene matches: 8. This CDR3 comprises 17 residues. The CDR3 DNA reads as TGTGCCAGTAGTCCGGGACTAGCGGGGATCAGTAAAAACATTCAGTACTTC. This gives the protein CASSPGLAGISKNIQYF.

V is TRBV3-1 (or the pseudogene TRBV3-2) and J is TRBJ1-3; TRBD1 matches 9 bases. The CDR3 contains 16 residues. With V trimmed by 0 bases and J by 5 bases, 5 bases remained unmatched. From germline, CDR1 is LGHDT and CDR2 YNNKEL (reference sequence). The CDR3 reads CASSQDGTGNRNTIYF. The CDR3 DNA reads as TGTGCCAGCAGCCAAGACGGGACAGGGAACAGAAACACCATATATTTT.

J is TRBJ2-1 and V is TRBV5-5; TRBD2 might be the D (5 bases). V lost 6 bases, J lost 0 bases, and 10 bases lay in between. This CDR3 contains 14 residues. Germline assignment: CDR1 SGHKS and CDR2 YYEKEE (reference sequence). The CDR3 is CASIPSGSYNEQFF. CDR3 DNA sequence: TGTGCCAGCATACCCAGCGGCTCCTACAATGAGCAGTTCTTC.

The CDR3 sequence: CASSFSLAGGPNEQYF. In nucleotides, the CDR3 is TGTGCCAGCAGCTTTAGTTTAGCGGGAGGGCCCAACGAGCAGTACTTC. The V call is TRBV5-8, the J call TRBJ2-7; 11 nucleotides line up with TRBD2. Germline V gene data show CDR1 as SGHTS and CDR2 as YDEGEE. V dropped 2 bases and J dropped 5; count of bases not matched to a gene: 9. The CDR3 totals 16 residues. Complete variable domain (other parts from reference TRBV5-8 and TRBJ2-7): EAGVTQSPTHLIKTRGQQATLRCSPISGHTSVYWYQQALGLGLQFLLWYDEGEERNRGNFPPRFSGRQFPNYSSELNVNALELEDSALYLCASSFSLAGGPNEQYFGPGTRLTVT.

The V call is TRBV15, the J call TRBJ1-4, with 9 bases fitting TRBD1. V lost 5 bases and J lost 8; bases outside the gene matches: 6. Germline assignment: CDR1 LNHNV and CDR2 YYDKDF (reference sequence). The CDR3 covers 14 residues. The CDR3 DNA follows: TGTGCCACCAGCCCCGGGACAGGGTTAGAAAAACTGTTTTTT. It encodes CATSPGTGLEKLFF.

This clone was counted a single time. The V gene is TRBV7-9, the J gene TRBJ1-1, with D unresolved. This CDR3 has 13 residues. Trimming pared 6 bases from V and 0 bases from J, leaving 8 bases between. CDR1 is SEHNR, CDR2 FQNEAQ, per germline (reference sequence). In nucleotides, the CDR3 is TGTGCCAGCAGTAGCAGCCTGAACACTGAAGCTTTCTTT. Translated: CASSSSLNTEAFF.

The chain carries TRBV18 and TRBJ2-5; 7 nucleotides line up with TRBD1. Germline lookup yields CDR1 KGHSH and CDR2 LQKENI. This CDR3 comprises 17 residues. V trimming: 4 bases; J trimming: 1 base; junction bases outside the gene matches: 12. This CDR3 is CASSLPRDRGFQETQYF. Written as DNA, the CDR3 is TGTGCCAGCTCACTGCCCCGGGACAGAGGGTTCCAAGAGACCCAGTACTTC.